The present entry profiles one T cell receptor (beta chain) with its context. Its antigen remains unknown. This entry is derived from a study of T cell responses to AZD1222 COVID-19 vaccine. Study-level results: Among AZD1222 vaccinees, only six or seven were seropositive at baseline. Among the donors, most were white British and more were female, and clonal diversity was possibly underestimated. Spike-specific TCR breadth rose after two AZD1222 doses, and depth rose as well. Per reports, nearly half of all spike-specific TCRs target regions that are unmutated in variants.

Per germline, CDR1 KGHSH and CDR2 LQKENI. J gave up 4 bases and V 0 bases, and 3 bases lay outside the gene matches. The CDR3 is 15 residues long. Sequenced by immunoSEQ multiplex PCR; TCRdb stores in-frame clones only, minus some. The sample consists of 180,000 or so clones, about 93% of them appearing once. This clonotype was sampled from an adult who received the MenACWY meningococcal vaccine as a control. This sample comprised peripheral blood, obtained 28 days after the second dose of the MenACWY control vaccine. The chain joins TRBV18 to TRBJ2-1, with 7 positions matching TRBD2. CDR3 bases: TGTGCCAGCTCACCACCCGGACTAGGGTACAATGAGCAGTTCTTC. Its protein product is CASSPPGLGYNEQFF.